What follows are 24 T cell receptor beta chains derived from one specimen sequenced in a study of CD8 T cells in ankylosing spondylitis. MiXCR was run by TCRdb on the 5' RACE reads, yielding one entry per CDR3 protein. The sample lists more than 650,000 distinct CDR3 sequences, 12% occurring once. Their target antigens are unknown. Overall study results and limits: A motif in TCR beta, a set of 8 or 9 highly homologous variants, appeared characteristic of ankylosing spondylitis blood.

Sequenced: blood, either unsorted or a sorted T cell fraction (not recorded which). These TCRs come from a male donor with ankylosing spondylitis.

This chain links TRBV5-1 with TRBJ2-3; weak D call: TRBD2 (5 bases). CDR1 is SGHRS and CDR2 is YFSETQ in the germline V gene. The CDR3 is made up of 15 amino acids. V was cut by 0 bases and J by 2 bases, with 10 bases left in between. The CDR3: CASSLAGLYTDTQYF. Written as DNA, the CDR3 is TGCGCCAGCAGCTTGGCCGGACTGTACACAGATACGCAGTATTTT.

The chain carries TRBV7-9 and TRBJ2-4; D perhaps matches TRBD1 (5 bases). Trimming removed 0 bases at V and 3 bases at J, with 12 bases between. The V gene's germline CDR1 is SEHNR and CDR2 FQNEAQ (reference sequence). The CDR3 is made up of 16 amino acids. The DNA of the CDR3 is TGTGCCAGCAGCTTAGCGCCAGGGCAGGACAAAAACATTCAGTACTTC. Translation gives CASSLAPGQDKNIQYF.

This clonotype was seen at least ten times. This rearrangement joins TRBV5-8 to TRBJ2-3; D not resolved. Germline assignment: CDR1 SGHTS and CDR2 YDEGEE. This CDR3 contains 13 residues. Trimming pared 1 base from V and 1 base from J, leaving 4 bases between. The CDR3 region has the DNA TGTGCCAGCAGCTTGAAGGGCACAGATACGCAGTATTTT. Its translation is CASSLKGTDTQYF.

J is TRBJ2-3 and V is TRBV20-1; D is unclear. The length of the CDR3 is 13 residues. The V gene lost 0 bases and the J gene lost 9 bases, with 13 bases spanning the gap. Germline assignment: CDR1 DFQATT and CDR2 SNEGSKA (reference sequence). This CDR3 is CSARDFSAETQYF. The CDR3 DNA follows: TGCAGTGCTAGAGATTTCAGTGCGGAAACGCAGTATTTT.

The V call is TRBV20-1, the J call TRBJ1-1; 8 positions agree with TRBD1. From germline, CDR1 is DFQATT and CDR2 SNEGSKA (reference sequence). There are 16 residues in the CDR3. J was trimmed by 3 bases and V by 3 bases; bases with no gene match: 12. The CDR3 sequence is CSASPHRGGHDTEAFF. The CDR3 DNA sequence: TGCAGTGCTAGTCCCCACAGGGGGGGGCATGACACTGAAGCTTTCTTT.

This clonotype occurred a few times. The chain links TRBV20-1 to TRBJ2-2; tentative D call: TRBD2 (6 bases). The CDR3 loop spans 13 amino acids. The V end lost 3 bases, the J end lost 4 bases, and 9 bases lay between the germline ends. Germline CDR1 DFQATT, CDR2 SNEGSKA (reference sequence). CDR3 coding DNA: TGCAGTGCTAGCGGGACTGCCACCGGGGAGCTGTTTTTT. Translating it yields CSASGTATGELFF.

The rearrangement uses TRBV18 and TRBJ2-1, with D tentatively TRBD1 (5 bases). Trimming removed 3 bases from V and 9 bases from J, with 21 bases in between. The CDR3 is 16 residues long. Germline V gene data show CDR1 as KGHSH and CDR2 as LQKENI. CDR3 DNA: TGTGCCAGCTCACCCCGTGTAGGGGCGCGCGTCGTTGAGCAGTTCTTC. Protein sequence: CASSPRVGARVVEQFF.

This sequence joins TRBV20-1 and TRBJ2-2; 7 bases match TRBD2. CDR1 is DFQATT, CDR2 SNEGSKA, per germline (reference sequence). V trimming: 8 bases; J trimming: 3 bases; junction bases outside the gene matches: 3. This CDR3 is built from 12 residues. The CDR3 protein is CSTTSDTGELFF. The DNA for the CDR3 is TGCAGTACAACTAGCGACACCGGGGAGCTGTTTTTT.

This clonotype was counted a few times. V and J are TRBV4-2 and TRBJ2-5, with D tentatively TRBD1 or TRBD2 (5 bases each). The CDR3 loop spans 14 amino acids. V was trimmed by 1 base and J by 4 bases, leaving 10 bases between them. Germline V gene lookup returns CDR1 LGHNA and CDR2 YNFKEQ. DNA of the CDR3: TGTGCCAGCAGCCAAGGGGACGGTGGAGAGACCCAGTACTTC. As protein: CASSQGDGGETQYF.

The chain combines TRBV6-5 with TRBJ2-5; D gene uncertain. The ends were cut back, 0 bases at V and 3 bases at J, with 11 bases in the middle. The CDR3 sequence is 15 residues long. Germline V gives CDR1 MNHEY, CDR2 SVGAGI. Here the CDR3 reads CASSYSRALKETQYF. The CDR3 DNA is TGTGCCAGCAGTTACTCCCGGGCCTTGAAAGAGACCCAGTACTTC.

This chain uses TRBV10-3 with TRBJ2-5; D may be TRBD2 (6 bases). CDR3 length equals 13 residues. Trimming took 5 bases from V and 3 from J, leaving 10 bases between them. Germline values: CDR1 ENHRY, CDR2 SYGVKD. DNA for the CDR3: TGTGCCATCAGTCCGGGACTTGAAGAGACCCAGTACTTC. Translation gives CAISPGLEETQYF.

The chain has TRBV5-6 and TRBJ2-7; no clear D. CDR1 and CDR2 (germline): SGHDT, YYEEEE. CDR3 length: 15 amino acids. V lost 0 bases and J 4 bases, leaving 14 bases between the germline ends. The CDR3 DNA sequence: TGTGCCAGCAGCTTGGCGGGCTTTGGGTTTTACGAGCAGTACTTC. This gives the protein CASSLAGFGFYEQYF.

This clonotype has a handful of counts. The chain has TRBV20-1 and TRBJ1-4; D might be TRBD1 (6 bases). V lost 3 bases and J 7 bases, leaving 15 bases between the germline ends. This CDR3 is built from 14 residues. Germline CDR1 reads DFQATT; CDR2 reads SNEGSKA (reference sequence). CDR3: CSARGLPQGEKLFF. In nucleotides, the CDR3 is TGCAGTGCTAGGGGACTCCCACAGGGTGAAAAACTGTTTTTT.

The chain links TRBV20-1 to TRBJ2-1, with 8 bases identical to TRBD2. From germline, CDR1 is DFQATT and CDR2 SNEGSKA (reference sequence). The CDR3 runs 15 residues. The CDR3 loop is CSGPLTGGPYNEQFF. CDR3 sequence (DNA): TGCAGCGGTCCCCTCACGGGAGGGCCTTACAATGAGCAGTTCTTC.

This clonotype showed up many times. The J gene is TRBJ2-1, the V gene TRBV12-3 or TRBV12-4; tentative D call: TRBD2 (6 bases). Trimming cost V 10 bases and J 8 bases, with 15 bases left between them. The CDR3 length is 12 residues. The CDR3, as DNA: TGTGCCATCGGGACTCGTCGGGATGAGCAGTTCTTC. It is translated as CAIGTRRDEQFF.

This clonotype was seen repeatedly, ten times or more. This chain connects TRBV20-1 to TRBJ1-1, with unresolved D. The CDR3 contains 14 residues. The germline V and J ends were trimmed by 2 bases and 1 base, with 11 bases remaining between them. Germline V gives CDR1 DFQATT, CDR2 SNEGSKA (reference sequence). CDR3 amino acids: CSARPPSGNTEAFF. The CDR3 DNA follows: TGCAGTGCTAGACCTCCCTCAGGGAACACTGAAGCTTTCTTT.

CDR3 sequence: CSASGSGGSTDTQYF. CDR3 nucleotide sequence: TGCAGTGCTAGTGGTTCCGGGGGCAGCACAGATACGCAGTATTTT. The chain employs TRBV20-1 and TRBJ2-3; D could derive from TRBD1 or TRBD2 (6 bases each). Germline values: CDR1 DFQATT, CDR2 SNEGSKA (reference sequence). V was shortened by 3 bases and J by 0 bases, with 13 bases between the two germline ends. The CDR3 is 15 residues long.

There are many counts of this clonotype. The CDR3: CASSNLGQGNYGYTF. The CDR3 DNA sequence: TGTGCCAGCAGCAACTTAGGACAGGGGAACTATGGCTACACCTTC. The gene calls are TRBV25-1 and TRBJ1-2; 9 nucleotides match TRBD1. After removal of 6 bases from V and 2 bases from J, the junction contained 7 bases not matched to a gene. The length of the CDR3 is 15 residues. Germline V lookup: CDR1 MGHDK, CDR2 SYGVNS.

The chain carries TRBV20-1 and TRBJ1-1, with D perhaps TRBD1 (5 bases). Deletions cut 4 bases from V and 3 bases from J, with 12 bases between. The CDR3 is 13 amino acids. CDR1 is DFQATT and CDR2 is SNEGSKA in the germline V gene (reference sequence). CDR3 sequence (DNA): TGCAGTGCTATCGGGGGTGTCTACACTGAAGCTTTCTTT. This codes for CSAIGGVYTEAFF.

The table lists this clonotype with a few counts. The rearrangement uses TRBV9 and TRBJ2-5; 11 positions match TRBD2. Germline V CDR1 and CDR2: SGDLS, YYNGEE. V was pared by 4 bases and J by 4 bases, with 9 bases of the junction left unmatched. CDR3 length: 16 residues. The CDR3 is CASSPNLAGGRETQYF. As DNA, the CDR3 is TGTGCCAGCAGCCCAAACTTAGCGGGGGGGCGAGAGACCCAGTACTTC. Combining the CDR3 with reference TRBV9 and TRBJ2-5 gives the whole variable domain DSGVTQTPKHLITATGQRVTLRCSPRSGDLSVYWYQQSLDQGLQFLIQYYNGEERAKGNILERFSAQQFPDLHSELNLSSLELGDSALYFCASSPNLAGGRETQYFGPGTRLLVL.

This clonotype has a handful of counts. The chain carries TRBV29-1 and TRBJ2-1; D gene ambiguous. CDR1 and CDR2 from the germline V gene are SQVTM and ANQGSEA. The CDR3 has 15 residues. V gave up 4 bases and J gave up 4 bases, with 17 bases separating them. Here the CDR3 DNA reads TGCAGCGTTGTAAAGGGTCCCGGAACTTACAATGAGCAGTTCTTC. Translation gives CSVVKGPGTYNEQFF.

This clonotype was seen more than once but under ten times. The chain uses TRBV12-3 or TRBV12-4 and TRBJ2-5, with 7 bases fitting TRBD2. The ends lost 2 bases at V and 5 bases at J; junction bases unmatched: 14. The CDR3 is made up of 17 amino acids. The CDR3 DNA reads as TGTGCCAGCAGTTTACCGCGGGAGCGGGGATTGCGGGAGACCCAGTACTTC. Translated: CASSLPRERGLRETQYF.

The sample holds many counts of this clonotype. V is TRBV12-3 or TRBV12-4 and J is TRBJ1-6; D might be TRBD1 (5 bases). There are 15 residues in the CDR3. V lost 1 base to trimming and J lost 8 bases, with 12 bases between them. CDR3 sequence: CASSLGQGGDSPLHF. For the CDR3, the DNA is TGTGCCAGCAGTTTAGGTCAGGGAGGTGATTCACCCCTCCACTTT.

Ten or more counts support this clonotype. The genes are TRBV5-1 and TRBJ2-3, with 9 positions matching TRBD1. In germline, CDR1 is SGHRS, CDR2 YFSETQ. CDR3 length: 13 residues. The ends lost 4 bases at V and 3 bases at J; junction bases unmatched: 0. The CDR3 region has the DNA TGCGCCAGCAGCGGGACAGGGACAGATACGCAGTATTTT. Amino acid sequence: CASSGTGTDTQYF.